This TCR beta chain stems from a study of T cells in localized non-small cell lung cancer (dated by TCRdb to the early 2020s). Context from the whole study: Comparing tumors with uninvolved tumor-adjacent lungs, the study looked at the T cell repertoires of over 200 patients with early-stage NSCLC. All 240 or so NSCLC patients in the cohort were treatment-naive and had localized lung tumors that were resected. NSCLC patients had a mean age of approximately 66 years, and around 140 were male and 85 to 110 female. General study outcomes and caveats: Of the top 100 tumor clones, a median of roughly 57 were detected in paired uninvolved adjacent lung; roughly 29 were also among that lung's top 100. Uninvolved tumor-adjacent lung showed the highest T cell clonality, higher than tumor, which suggests more focused antigenic responses in the adjacent lung. Because the study design was exploratory, TCR variables were selected using unadjusted p-values without false-discovery rate correction. Longer overall survival was associated with higher T cell density in blood, whereas shorter survival was associated with higher clonality in adjacent lung. Multi-region tumor sequencing was not performed, so intratumor heterogeneity could not be excluded.

The immunoSEQ Assay was used to sequence TCR beta CDR3 regions from DNA. In the paper's pipeline: T cell density was computed as TCR beta template counts normalized to usable DNA estimated by amplifying housekeeping genes. The preseqR package was used to estimate richness by extrapolating to 400,000 templates for PBMC samples and to 120,000 templates for tissue samples. Clonality was defined as one minus Pielou's evenness. To identify tissue-enriched TCRs, differential abundance testing was run on productive amino-acid clonotypes with a minimum total count of 5 and an alpha of 0.1. The Jaccard Index and the Morisita Overlap Index were used to measure how much the repertoires overlapped between compartments. GLIPH grouped TCR beta CDR3s together with public tetramer-defined viral CDR3s, and a viral motif had to include at least three viral sequences and show V-gene enrichment. TCRdb mirrors the immuneACCESS table, restricted to in-frame sequences. Some clones are absent from its copies; in checked studies, under half trace to an unresolved V gene, and the reason for the others is unknown. V and J calls plus clone size are reproduced from that table; the DNA served to infer D and trimming. This sample is represented by about 82,000 clones; roughly 80% of them were singletons. The ten top clones hold about 19% of the sample.

The CDR3 spans 13 residues, from the cysteine through the phenylalanine. Only the CDR3 part of the read is kept: 39 bases, read in frame from the first base. CDR1 SGHVS and CDR2 FNYEAQ are derived from the germline V gene. Trimming takes 6 bases from V and 8 bases from J, and the germline ends sit 16 bases apart. At diagnosis, peripheral blood, uninvolved tumor-adjacent lung and tumor were collected and were preserved as a mix of fresh-frozen and FFPE material. Blood samples were analyzed as peripheral blood mononuclear cells for TCR repertoire profiling. Concerning this clone itself: No antigen is known for it. The sample holds no much larger clone one base away, and base qualities are not on file.

Sequencing was performed on PBMCs, taken before any cancer treatment. The chain employs TRBV7-6 and TRBJ1-1; TRBD1 is perhaps the D gene, given 5 matching bases. The source is a man aged 40 to 70 with stage II squamous cell lung carcinoma. For the CDR3, the sequence is CASSPDRTQEAFF. The bases read TGTGCCAGCAGTCCTGACAGAACCCAAGAAGCTTTCTTT. The full variable domain, with segments outside the CDR3 supplied by the reference TRBV7-6 and TRBJ1-1 proteins, appears as GAGVSQSPRYKVTKRGQDVALRCDPISGHVSLYWYRQALGQGPEFLTYFNYEAQQDKSGLPNDRFSAERPEGSISTLTIQRTEQRDSAMYRCASSPDRTQEAFFGQGTRLTVV.